These 26 T cell receptor beta chains share one sample of origin, sequenced in a study of T cells in localized non-small cell lung cancer. TCRdb keeps only in-frame clones here, not all; method: immunoSEQ multiplex PCR. The sample has about 33,000 clones, roughly 90% seen once. The sequences come from peripheral blood, collected before any cancer treatment. Source of these receptors: a female donor aged 60 or older with stage I lung adenocarcinoma.

The rearrangement joins TRBV7-2 to TRBJ1-2; D gene uncertain. This CDR3 spans 13 amino acids. With 5 bases removed from V and 8 bases from J, the gap between germline ends came to 15 bases. CDR1 SGHTA and CDR2 FQGNSA come from the germline V gene. The CDR3 protein is CASSLQPAGGYTF. The CDR3 DNA is TGTGCCAGCAGCCTCCAACCGGCGGGCGGCTACACCTTC.

This rearrangement joins TRBV5-1 to TRBJ2-2, with D unresolved. V lost 4 bases, J lost 3 bases, and 13 bases lay in between. Germline assignment: CDR1 SGHRS and CDR2 YFSETQ. This CDR3 region has 15 residues. The CDR3 reads CASSLIAGYTGELFF. CDR3 coding DNA: TGCGCCAGCAGCCTCATCGCCGGATACACCGGGGAGCTGTTTTTT.

This clone was counted a single time. This CDR3 reads CASSLDRIYGYTF. CDR3 nucleotides: TGTGCCAGCAGCCTGGACAGGATTTATGGCTACACCTTC. The chain is built from TRBV7-9 and TRBJ1-2; 7 bases are a match to TRBD1. Germline assignment: CDR1 SEHNR and CDR2 FQNEAQ (reference sequence). The CDR3 is 13 residues long. V was pared by 5 bases and J by 5 bases, with 5 bases of the junction left unmatched.

This chain links TRBV2 with TRBJ1-2; a possible D gene is TRBD1 (5 bases). Germline loops: CDR1 SNHLY, CDR2 FYNNEI. The V end was cut by 7 bases, the J end by 5 bases, with 17 bases between. The CDR3 is 14 amino acids. CDR3: CASMGAGKGYGYTF. In nucleotides, the CDR3 is TGTGCCAGCATGGGAGCAGGGAAAGGGTATGGCTACACCTTC.

The CDR3 sequence: CASSIRPLNNQPQHF. DNA of the CDR3: TGTGCCAGTAGTATAAGACCGTTAAACAATCAGCCCCAGCATTTT. The chain is built from TRBV19 and TRBJ1-5, with no clear D. CDR3 length: 15 amino acids. The germline gives CDR1 LNHDA, CDR2 SQIVND (reference sequence). V was shortened by 2 bases and J by 3 bases, with 11 bases between the two germline ends.

The V gene is TRBV7-8, the J gene TRBJ1-1; maybe TRBD1 (5 bases). V was trimmed by 7 bases and J by 4 bases, leaving 16 bases between them. This CDR3 has 14 amino acids. Germline-derived CDR1 and CDR2 are SGHVS and FQNEAQ. The CDR3: CASTDTGGVTEAFF. The CDR3 bases are TGTGCCAGCACCGATACGGGGGGGGTCACTGAAGCTTTCTTT. The full variable domain, its missing parts supplied by reference TRBV7-8 and TRBJ1-1, is GAGVSQSPRYKVAKRGQDVALRCDPISGHVSLFWYQQALGQGPEFLTYFQNEAQLDKSGLPSDRFFAERPEGSVSTLKIQRTQQEDSAVYLCASTDTGGVTEAFFGQGTRLTVV.

This clone was counted once. J is TRBJ2-7 and V is TRBV19; weak D call: TRBD2 (6 bases). The CDR3 is 15 amino acids. V dropped 3 bases and J dropped 3 bases, with 15 bases sitting between them. Per the germline V gene, CDR1 is LNHDA and CDR2 is SQIVND (reference sequence). CDR3 protein: CASSIRGRTIYEQYF. The CDR3 DNA is TGTGCCAGTAGTATCAGAGGGCGGACTATCTACGAGCAGTACTTC.

The rearrangement links TRBV6-1 to TRBJ2-3; no definite D call. V dropped 0 bases and J dropped 0 bases, with 4 bases sitting between them. The germline V gene has CDR1 MNHNS and CDR2 SASEGT. CDR3 length: 14 residues. CDR3 in DNA: TGTGCCAGCAGTGAAGCCGGGAGCACAGATACGCAGTATTTT. Residues: CASSEAGSTDTQYF.

The chain combines TRBV7-2 with TRBJ2-7; 9 bases map to TRBD1. V lost 1 base and J lost 1; bases outside the gene matches: 5. This CDR3 has 16 amino acids. Germline V lookup: CDR1 SGHTA, CDR2 FQGNSA. In nucleotides, the CDR3 is TGTGCCAGCAGCTTAGGCCTAGGGACAGGGTCCTACGAGCAGTACTTC. Its protein product is CASSLGLGTGSYEQYF. Complete variable domain (other parts from reference TRBV7-2 and TRBJ2-7): GAGVSQSPSNKVTEKGKDVELRCDPISGHTALYWYRQSLGQGLEFLIYFQGNSAPDKSGLPSDRFSAERTGGSVSTLTIQRTQQEDSAVYLCASSLGLGTGSYEQYFGPGTRLTVT.

The rearrangement links TRBV4-1 to TRBJ1-4; weak D call: TRBD1 (6 bases). Trimming pared 0 bases from V and 8 bases from J, leaving 19 bases between. The V gene's germline CDR1 is MGHRA and CDR2 YSYEKL. This CDR3 is 17 amino acids long. The CDR3 bases are TGCGCCAGCAGCCAAGAAGGGGGACGAGGGGAGGGAGAAAAACTGTTTTTT. Translating it yields CASSQEGGRGEGEKLFF.

This clone was detected only a few times. V is TRBV7-8 and J is TRBJ1-5; D gene uncertain. Trimming took 1 base from V and 6 from J, leaving 13 bases between them. There are 15 residues in the CDR3. Germline loops: CDR1 SGHVS, CDR2 FQNEAQ. This chain's CDR3 is CASSLDKERGQPQHF. Here the CDR3 DNA reads TGTGCCAGCAGCTTAGATAAGGAGCGGGGTCAGCCCCAGCATTTT.

This chain links TRBV7-2 with TRBJ2-1, with 15 bases identical to TRBD2. CDR1 and CDR2 from the germline V gene are SGHTA and FQGNSA. After removal of 5 bases from V and 6 bases from J, the junction contained 2 bases not matched to a gene. This CDR3 contains 15 residues. This CDR3 is CASSRGLAGGNEQFF. The CDR3 region has the DNA TGTGCCAGCAGCCGGGGACTAGCGGGGGGCAATGAGCAGTTCTTC.

V and J are TRBV9 and TRBJ2-3; 9 bases are a match to TRBD1. Per the germline V gene, CDR1 is SGDLS and CDR2 is YYNGEE. The CDR3 runs 17 residues. The trim removed 0 bases at V and 4 bases at J, leaving 9 bases unmatched. This chain's CDR3 is CASSVGQTGGKADTQYF. CDR3 nucleotides: TGTGCCAGCAGCGTAGGACAGACAGGGGGGAAGGCAGATACGCAGTATTTT.

The V call is TRBV19, the J call TRBJ2-5; D may correspond to TRBD1 or TRBD2 (5 bases each). V was clipped by 3 bases and J by 5 bases, with 10 bases between them. Germline values: CDR1 LNHDA, CDR2 SQIVND (reference sequence). This CDR3 spans 13 amino acids. CDR3 in amino acids: CASSIAREETQYF. DNA of the CDR3: TGTGCCAGTAGTATCGCCAGGGAGGAGACCCAGTACTTC. The entire variable domain, with the rest obtained from reference TRBV19 and TRBJ2-5, is as follows: DGGITQSPKYLFRKEGQNVTLSCEQNLNHDAMYWYRQDPGQGLRLIYYSQIVNDFQKGDIAEGYSVSREKKESFPLTVTSAQKNPTAFYLCASSIAREETQYFGPGTRLLVL.

The genes are TRBV4-1 and TRBJ2-1, with 11 bases fitting TRBD2. CDR3 length: 18 amino acids. Trimming removed 1 base from V and 4 bases from J; junction bases left unmatched: 9. Germline V gene data show CDR1 as MGHRA and CDR2 as YSYEKL. CDR3 coding DNA: TGCGCCAGCAGCCAAGTTCTAGCGGGGGGCTCAGGGTACAATGAGCAGTTCTTC. Amino acid sequence: CASSQVLAGGSGYNEQFF.

This chain links TRBV6-6 with TRBJ1-5, with D unclear. V was shortened by 2 bases and J by 0 bases, with 8 bases between the two germline ends. This CDR3 spans 15 amino acids. The germline CDR1 and CDR2 sequences are MNHNY and SVGAGI (reference sequence). CDR3 DNA sequence: TGTGCCAGCAGTTACCCTGGTAGTAGCAATCAGCCCCAGCATTTT. Protein product: CASSYPGSSNQPQHF.

This chain uses TRBV7-9 with TRBJ1-1; 7 positions match TRBD1. This CDR3 comprises 14 residues. Trimming at V came to 7 bases and at J to 5 bases, leaving 10 bases not matched to a gene. CDR1 is SEHNR and CDR2 is FQNEAQ in the germline V gene (reference sequence). CDR3 protein: CASTEQGRGTEAFF. The CDR3 region has the DNA TGTGCCAGCACTGAACAGGGGCGAGGGACTGAAGCTTTCTTT. Based on the CDR3 plus reference TRBV7-9 and TRBJ1-1, the full variable domain is DTGVSQNPRHKITKRGQNVTFRCDPISEHNRLYWYRQTLGQGPEFLTYFQNEAQLEKSRLLSDRFSAERPKGSFSTLEIQRTEQGDSAMYLCASTEQGRGTEAFFGQGTRLTVV.

The rearrangement joins TRBV7-9 to TRBJ1-2; tentative D call: TRBD1 (6 bases). CDR1 is SEHNR, CDR2 FQNEAQ, per germline (reference sequence). The CDR3 extends over 12 amino acids. The V end lost 4 bases, the J end lost 7 bases, and 10 bases lay between the germline ends. Written as DNA, the CDR3 is TGTGCCAGCAGCTCACAGGGTCTTGGCTACACCTTC. Translating it yields CASSSQGLGYTF.

This sequence joins TRBV15 and TRBJ1-2, with 9 bases aligning to TRBD1. The CDR3 spans 14 residues. V shed 5 bases, J shed 6 bases, and the junction held 7 bases outside the gene matches. CDR1 is LNHNV and CDR2 is YYDKDF in the germline V gene (reference sequence). As DNA, the CDR3 is TGTGCCACCAGCGGATTTAGGACAGGGGATGGCTACACCTTC. Amino acids: CATSGFRTGDGYTF.

The J gene is TRBJ1-2, the V gene TRBV4-2; 7 positions agree with TRBD1. The CDR3 is 16 amino acids. Germline loops: CDR1 LGHNA, CDR2 YNFKEQ. The junction had 8 bases not matched to a gene; V was cut back by 0 bases and J by 4 bases. The CDR3 region is CASSQDHGQVRYGYTF. The CDR3 DNA reads TGTGCCAGCAGCCAAGATCATGGACAGGTCCGCTATGGCTACACCTTC.

This sequence joins TRBV5-1 and TRBJ1-6; D might be TRBD1 (5 bases). V lost 1 base and J lost 3, with 14 bases in between. Germline CDR1 reads SGHRS; CDR2 reads YFSETQ. This CDR3 comprises 17 residues. CDR3 protein: CASSLTDRLLYNSPLHF. The CDR3 DNA is TGCGCCAGCAGCTTGACCGACAGACTCCTCTATAATTCACCCCTCCACTTT. Drawing the rest from reference TRBV5-1 and TRBJ1-6, the complete variable domain is KAGVTQTPRYLIKTRGQQVTLSCSPISGHRSVSWYQQTPGQGLQFLFEYFSETQRNKGNFPGRFSGRQFSNSRSEMNVSTLELGDSALYLCASSLTDRLLYNSPLHFGNGTRLTVT.

V and J are TRBV21-1 and TRBJ1-1. TRBV21-1 is given as a pseudogene. The CDR3 length is 15 residues. The CDR3 sequence is CASNQWRVSLTEAFF. CDR3 coding DNA: TGTGCCAGCAACCAGTGGAGGGTCAGCCTGACTGAAGCTTTCTTT.

V gene TRBV12-5 combines with J gene TRBJ2-3, with D maybe TRBD2 (6 bases). The CDR3 extends over 17 amino acids. Germline CDR1 and CDR2: LGHNT and FRNRAP. Trimming removed 8 bases at V and 4 bases at J, with 25 bases between. CDR3 loop: CASLYVRNGGWADTQYF. CDR3 sequence (DNA): TGTGCTAGTCTATACGTCCGAAACGGGGGTTGGGCAGATACGCAGTATTTT.

With respect to this clone: This specimen includes other DNA sequences encoding the same CDR3. CDR3 in amino acids: CASSQDQRGANTGELFF. DNA of the CDR3: TGCGCCAGCAGCCAAGATCAGAGGGGCGCGAACACCGGGGAGCTGTTTTTT. The gene calls are TRBV4-3 and TRBJ2-2; either TRBD1 or TRBD2 may fit D (5 bases each). Deletions cut 0 bases from V and 0 bases from J, with 11 bases between. This CDR3 region has 17 residues. Germline V gene sequence: CDR1 LGHNA, CDR2 YSLEER.

The chain uses TRBV2 and TRBJ1-1; D uncertain. Per the germline V gene, CDR1 is SNHLY and CDR2 is FYNNEI. The ends were cut back, 3 bases at V and 6 bases at J, with 5 bases in the middle. The CDR3 has 11 residues. CDR3 sequence (DNA): TGTGCCAGCAGTGAGAGCCCTGAAGCTTTCTTT. Translated, it gives CASSESPEAFF.

About this clone: Other nucleotide sequences in the sample specify the same CDR3. The rearrangement uses TRBV6-1 and TRBJ2-3; no reliable D call. Between the trimmed V and J ends, which lost 5 bases and 5 bases, there was a span of 5 bases. CDR1 MNHNS and CDR2 SASEGT come from the germline V gene. The length of the CDR3 is 11 residues. Here the CDR3 reads CASSLGDTQYF. In DNA form, the CDR3 reads TGTGCCAGCAGTCTCGGAGATACGCAGTATTTT.